This TCR beta chain was observed in a study of low-dose radiotherapy and immunotherapy resistance in tumors. Overall study: The study gave Cohort 2 1 Gy per fraction every two weeks, totaling 13 Gy over 26 weeks. On an every-two-weeks schedule, patients received intravenous nivolumab 240 mg, along with ipilimumab 1 mg/kg every six weeks.

The CDR3 length is 14 residues. In germline, CDR1 is MNHEY, CDR2 SVGAGI. Trimming removed 0 bases from V and 7 bases from J, with 9 bases in between. The authors amplified TCRs for 15 to 25 PCR cycles with a constant-region primer and a V-primer adapter. Each CDR3 protein gets one entry after TCRdb re-called the reads with MiXCR. Counted here are 50,000 or so distinct CDR3 sequences, roughly 33% occurring once; the ten biggest clones make up around 8%. This clonotype was recorded a few times. Time point: after trial treatment. As for treatment: LDRT plus nivolumab, ipilimumab, low-dose cyclophosphamide and aspirin (RACIN trial).

The sample in question was PBMCs, obtained after low-dose radiotherapy plus immunotherapy. This receptor was obtained from a male donor with rectosigmoid adenocarcinoma. This sequence joins TRBV6-5 and TRBJ2-2; no reliable D call. CDR3 in amino acids: CASSYSAVGGELFF. The CDR3 nucleotides are TGTGCCAGCAGTTACTCAGCTGTAGGCGGGGAGCTGTTTTTT.